Each of the 14 T cell receptor beta chains below was sequenced from the same sample in a study of blood T cell repertoires in COVID-19. Repertoires were generated with immunoSEQ multiplex PCR, while TCRdb's copy carries only in-frame clones and drops some. The sample holds under 250,000 clones; roughly 87% are singletons and the top ten take approximately 2.8%. Material: PBMCs or T cells enriched from blood (not recorded which). Receptor source: a woman in her twenties or thirties with acute COVID-19.

The J gene is TRBJ1-4, the V gene TRBV3-1 (or the pseudogene TRBV3-2), with TRBD1 matching over 8 bases. Trimming at V came to 0 bases and at J to 7 bases, leaving 7 bases not matched to a gene. The germline V gene has CDR1 LGHDT and CDR2 YNNKEL (reference sequence). The CDR3 runs to 16 residues. This chain's CDR3 is CASSQDLDRGGEKLFF. In nucleotides, the CDR3 is TGTGCCAGCAGCCAAGATCTTGACAGGGGTGGTGAAAAACTGTTTTTT.

The V call is TRBV5-4, the J call TRBJ1-3; possible D gene TRBD1, 6 bases. Germline lookup yields CDR1 SGHNT and CDR2 YYREEE (reference sequence). The V end was cut by 4 bases, the J end by 0 bases, with 14 bases between. CDR3 length equals 16 residues. This CDR3 is CASSLETGRSGNTIYF. CDR3 nucleotides: TGTGCCAGCAGCCTCGAGACAGGCCGCTCTGGAAACACCATATATTTT.

The gene calls are TRBV13 and TRBJ2-3; 9 positions agree with TRBD2. The CDR3 has 18 residues. Germline CDR1 reads PRHDT; CDR2 reads FYEKMQ (reference sequence). V dropped 3 bases and J dropped 2; count of bases not matched to a gene: 12. The CDR3 region has the DNA TGTGCCAGCAGCTTTGGGTCTAGCGGGGACCACACCACAGATACGCAGTATTTT. Translation gives CASSFGSSGDHTTDTQYF.

The chain recombines TRBV25-1 with TRBJ2-3, with D perhaps matching TRBD2 (6 bases). CDR1 is MGHDK, CDR2 SYGVNS, per germline. V lost 2 bases and J 0 bases, leaving 9 bases between the germline ends. The CDR3 length is 15 residues. CDR3 sequence reads: CASSEGGTSTDTQYF. CDR3 bases: TGTGCCAGCAGTGAAGGGGGGACTAGCACAGATACGCAGTATTTT.

V gene TRBV5-4 combines with J gene TRBJ1-4, with 7 bases identical to TRBD1. Germline V gene lookup returns CDR1 SGHNT and CDR2 YYREEE (reference sequence). J lost 6 bases, V lost 4 bases, and 3 bases had no gene match. The CDR3 is 13 residues long. This CDR3 is CASSEGQDEKLFF. CDR3 DNA: TGTGCCAGCAGCGAAGGACAGGATGAAAAACTGTTTTTT.

J is TRBJ1-3 and V is TRBV9; 7 nucleotides agree with TRBD1. The CDR3 loop spans 16 amino acids. J was trimmed by 2 bases and V by 3 bases; bases with no gene match: 8. Germline assignment: CDR1 SGDLS and CDR2 YYNGEE. CDR3 in DNA: TGTGCCAGCAGCGAGGCGGGGACAGAAGCTGGAAACACCATATATTTT. Translating gives CASSEAGTEAGNTIYF.

The chain carries TRBV11-2 and TRBJ2-7; D ambiguous. V was clipped by 6 bases and J by 2 bases, with 5 bases between them. The CDR3 sequence is 11 residues long. CDR1 is SGHAT and CDR2 is FQNNGV in the germline V gene. Here the CDR3 reads CASRVAYEQYF. CDR3 coding DNA: TGTGCCAGCAGGGTAGCCTACGAGCAGTACTTC. Full variable domain (missing parts from reference TRBV11-2 and TRBJ2-7): EAGVAQSPRYKIIEKRQSVAFWCNPISGHATLYWYQQILGQGPKLLIQFQNNGVVDDSQLPKDRFSAERLKGVDSTLKIQPAKLEDSAVYLCASRVAYEQYFGPGTRLTVT.

This chain joins TRBV11-3 and TRBJ1-1, with TRBD1 matching 8 bases. Germline trimming cut 5 bases from V and 10 bases from J; bases unmatched to any gene: 6. The CDR3 spans 12 residues. Germline assignment: CDR1 SGHNT and CDR2 YENEEA. The CDR3 here is CASSDRDRRAFF. CDR3 nucleotides: TGTGCCAGCAGCGATAGGGACAGGAGAGCTTTCTTT.

V and J are TRBV4-2 and TRBJ1-1; maybe TRBD1 (5 bases). The CDR3 is made up of 15 amino acids. With 4 bases removed from V and 2 bases from J, the gap between germline ends came to 14 bases. Germline V CDR1 and CDR2: LGHNA, YNFKEQ. The CDR3 spells CASSPAPGLNTEAFF. The DNA for the CDR3 is TGTGCCAGCAGCCCAGCACCGGGACTCAACACTGAAGCTTTCTTT.

A remark on this clone: Within the sample, other DNA sequences also encode this same CDR3. V usage is TRBV18 and J usage is TRBJ1-1; D not certain. Germline V gene data show CDR1 as KGHSH and CDR2 as LQKENI. The germline V and J ends were trimmed by 0 bases and 4 bases, with 6 bases remaining between them. The CDR3 loop spans 13 amino acids. The DNA for the CDR3 is TGTGCCAGCTCACCACCTACAGCCACTGAAGCTTTCTTT. Translated: CASSPPTATEAFF.

The V and J genes are TRBV5-1 and TRBJ2-7; weak D call: TRBD1 (6 bases). Trimming pared 4 bases from V and 7 bases from J, leaving 21 bases between. CDR1 is SGHRS and CDR2 is YFSETQ in the germline V gene. The CDR3 contains 15 residues. In nucleotides, the CDR3 is TGCGCCAGCAGCCCCGGGGCGGCGACAGGTGGGGAGCAGTACTTC. It is translated as CASSPGAATGGEQYF.

The chain has TRBV6-1 and TRBJ2-7; TRBD1 might be the D (6 bases). Germline lookup yields CDR1 MNHNS and CDR2 SASEGT. This CDR3 is 15 amino acids long. Trimming stripped 1 base from V and 0 bases from J, with 10 bases between. DNA for the CDR3: TGTGCCAGCAGTGAAGTTACGGACAGCTCCTACGAGCAGTACTTC. Translated, it gives CASSEVTDSSYEQYF.

In this sample, this clone turned up once. The rearrangement links TRBV4-1 to TRBJ2-1, with D possibly matching TRBD2 (7 bases). Germline V gene lookup returns CDR1 MGHRA and CDR2 YSYEKL. Trimming took off 3 bases at V and 10 bases at J, with 16 bases between the two ends. The CDR3 extends over 14 amino acids. For the CDR3, the DNA is TGCGCCAGCAGCCAGGACGGGGGGCCGAGGGAGCAGTTCTTC. Translating it yields CASSQDGGPREQFF.

This CDR3 is CATSRVRDETQYF. In DNA, the CDR3 is TGTGCCACCAGCAGAGTTCGGGATGAGACCCAGTACTTC. This sequence joins TRBV15 and TRBJ2-5; the D gene is possibly TRBD2 (5 bases). The V gene's germline CDR1 is LNHNV and CDR2 YYDKDF (reference sequence). The V end was cut by 1 base, the J end by 5 bases, with 8 bases between. The CDR3 runs to 13 residues.